These 19 T cell receptor beta chains share one sample of origin, sequenced in a study of shared clonotypes between healthy human individuals. Assay used: immunoSEQ multiplex PCR; TCRdb lists only in-frame clones, some missing. The table shows approximately 500,000 clones, with about 95% occurring only once. What was sequenced was naive CD4+ T cells sorted from blood. The subset: CD45RA+ positively selected. These receptors all stem from a woman aged 25 to 39 in good health.

The V gene is TRBV28, the J gene TRBJ2-7; D could derive from TRBD1 or TRBD2 (5 bases each). V was shortened by 6 bases and J by 1 base, with 19 bases between the two germline ends. CDR1 is MDHEN, CDR2 SYDVKM, per germline. The CDR3 has 16 amino acids. In DNA, the CDR3 is TGTGCCAGCAGGGGGCCCTGGGGACCTAGGTCCTACGAGCAGTACTTC. This sequence encodes CASRGPWGPRSYEQYF.

The genes are TRBV6-1 and TRBJ1-5; D remains ambiguous. Germline V CDR1 and CDR2: MNHNS, SASEGT. Trimming cost V 3 bases and J 2 bases, with 5 bases left between them. The CDR3 is made up of 13 amino acids. The CDR3: CASSDRGNQPQHF. In DNA, the CDR3 is TGTGCCAGCAGTGATCGGGGCAATCAGCCCCAGCATTTT.

This clone was detected only once. The V call is TRBV6-6, the J call TRBJ2-6; D remains unclear. The V gene's germline CDR1 is MNHNY and CDR2 SVGAGI (reference sequence). This CDR3 is 15 amino acids long. The V gene lost 6 bases and the J gene lost 1 base, with 10 bases spanning the gap. The CDR3 is CASSSFLSGANVLTF. CDR3 coding DNA: TGTGCCAGCAGCTCGTTCCTATCTGGGGCCAACGTCCTGACTTTC.

This clone was counted a single time. The CDR3 protein is CASSLGRGGRNQPQHF. CDR3 in DNA: TGTGCCAGCAGCTTAGGAAGAGGTGGACGCAATCAGCCCCAGCATTTT. This chain connects TRBV7-8 to TRBJ1-5; D unresolved. Germline-derived CDR1 and CDR2 are SGHVS and FQNEAQ. There are 16 residues in the CDR3. V was shortened by 1 base and J by 2 bases, with 12 bases between the two germline ends.

V usage is TRBV4-1 and J usage is TRBJ1-2; 12 nucleotides line up with TRBD1. V gave up 3 bases and J gave up 8 bases; unmatched junction bases: 7. The CDR3 covers 15 residues. CDR1 MGHRA and CDR2 YSYEKL come from the germline V gene. CDR3 sequence (DNA): TGCGCCAGCAGCCATGGGGACAGGGGGCTCGAAGGCTACACCTTC. It yields the protein CASSHGDRGLEGYTF.

The rearrangement uses TRBV20-1 and TRBJ1-1, with D unresolved. This CDR3 is 11 amino acids long. Trimming left V 1 base short and J 4 bases short, with 4 bases between. Germline V gene data show CDR1 as DFQATT and CDR2 as SNEGSKA (reference sequence). The CDR3 coding sequence is TGCAGTGCTAGAGCCCTCACTGAAGCTTTCTTT. This codes for CSARALTEAFF.

The chain recombines TRBV5-1 with TRBJ2-1; 7 nucleotides align to TRBD2. V lost 2 bases, J lost 7 bases, and 6 bases stayed unmatched. The CDR3 has 14 amino acids. CDR1 is SGHRS and CDR2 is YFSETQ in the germline V gene. The CDR3 region is CASSFPGGWNEQFF. CDR3 sequence (DNA): TGCGCCAGCAGCTTTCCGGGAGGTTGGAATGAGCAGTTCTTC.

The chain employs TRBV19 and TRBJ2-2; 7 bases match TRBD1. Germline V gene data show CDR1 as LNHDA and CDR2 as SQIVND (reference sequence). The CDR3 length is 14 residues. J was trimmed by 3 bases and V by 9 bases; bases with no gene match: 7. The CDR3 here is CASASQGDTGELFF. The CDR3 DNA follows: TGTGCCAGCGCATCCCAGGGGGACACCGGGGAGCTGTTTTTT.

The chain couples TRBV19 to TRBJ2-7; D is unresolved. The CDR3 has 11 amino acids. Trimming stripped 2 bases from V and 5 bases from J, with 4 bases between. In germline, CDR1 is LNHDA, CDR2 SQIVND (reference sequence). CDR3: CASSIWDEQYF. The CDR3 DNA reads TGTGCCAGTAGTATATGGGACGAGCAGTACTTC.

The chain is built from TRBV2 and TRBJ2-2; unclear D gene. With 6 bases removed from V and 4 bases from J, the gap between germline ends came to 15 bases. The CDR3 is 15 amino acids. Germline CDR1 is SNHLY and CDR2 is FYNNEI. This CDR3 reads CASSPEGFLTGELFF. CDR3 bases: TGTGCCAGCAGCCCGGAAGGGTTTCTCACCGGGGAGCTGTTTTTT.

The rearrangement links TRBV9 to TRBJ2-3; 13 bases agree with TRBD2. CDR3 length equals 20 residues. Germline CDR1 is SGDLS and CDR2 is YYNGEE. V lost 0 bases, J lost 2 bases, and 12 bases stayed unmatched. The CDR3 DNA follows: TGTGCCAGCAGCGTAGGAGTACTCGGGACTAGCGGGATCTTCACAGATACGCAGTATTTT. It translates to CASSVGVLGTSGIFTDTQYF.

The chain uses TRBV10-2 and TRBJ2-4, with 11 bases fitting TRBD2. The CDR3 has 14 residues. The V gene's germline CDR1 is WSHSY and CDR2 SAAADI. With 7 bases clipped from V and 7 bases from J, the junction kept 6 bases outside the gene matches. CDR3 in amino acids: CASKPTSGNNIQYF. The CDR3 DNA is TGCGCCAGCAAACCGACTAGCGGGAACAACATTCAGTACTTC.

The V and J genes are TRBV6-1 and TRBJ2-2; the D is unclear. This CDR3 is 14 amino acids long. Looked up from germline, CDR1 is MNHNS and CDR2 is SASEGT. Trimming cost V 1 base and J 2 bases, with 5 bases left between them. For the CDR3, the DNA is TGTGCCAGCAGTGAAGGAGTCAACACCGGGGAGCTGTTTTTT. Its translation: CASSEGVNTGELFF.

This clone was seen just once. The chain employs TRBV27 and TRBJ2-7, with TRBD2 matching over 8 bases. Germline trimming cut 1 base from V and 7 bases from J; bases unmatched to any gene: 15. The CDR3 length is 17 residues. Per the germline V gene, CDR1 is MNHEY and CDR2 is SMNVEV (reference sequence). CDR3 coding DNA: TGTGCCAGCAGTTTATGGCCCCCTAGCGGGCACCCGGGGGAGCAGTACTTC. Protein: CASSLWPPSGHPGEQYF.

V gene TRBV7-8 combines with J gene TRBJ1-2, with a possible D match to TRBD1 (5 bases). Germline CDR1 is SGHVS and CDR2 is FQNEAQ. This CDR3 spans 13 amino acids. The V and J ends lost 2 bases and 8 bases respectively, with 12 bases between them. The CDR3 nucleotides are TGTGCCAGCAGCTTACGAGGGGTGCCCGGCTACACCTTC. It specifies CASSLRGVPGYTF.

The chain joins TRBV7-7 to TRBJ1-3, with D possibly TRBD1 on 5 matching bases. Germline CDR1 reads SSHAT; CDR2 reads FNYEAQ (reference sequence). Trimming took off 6 bases at V and 1 base at J, with 16 bases between the two ends. This CDR3 is built from 16 residues. The CDR3 nucleotides read TGTGCCAGCAGGGATATACAGGAGAAATCTGGAAACACCATATATTTT. Translation: CASRDIQEKSGNTIYF.

V gene TRBV11-2 combines with J gene TRBJ2-1, with 9 bases matching TRBD2. CDR1 and CDR2 (germline): SGHAT, FQNNGV. The CDR3 is 15 amino acids. Germline trimming cut 1 base from V and 5 bases from J; bases unmatched to any gene: 3. As DNA, the CDR3 is TGTGCCAGCAGCTTAGGGCTAGCGGGAAACAATGAGCAGTTCTTC. Protein: CASSLGLAGNNEQFF. The full variable domain, its missing parts supplied by reference TRBV11-2 and TRBJ2-1, is EAGVAQSPRYKIIEKRQSVAFWCNPISGHATLYWYQQILGQGPKLLIQFQNNGVVDDSQLPKDRFSAERLKGVDSTLKIQPAKLEDSAVYLCASSLGLAGNNEQFFGPGTRLTVL.

This chain uses TRBV5-1 with TRBJ1-1, with D perhaps TRBD1 (5 bases). V lost 4 bases to trimming and J lost 9 bases, with 10 bases between them. Per the germline V gene, CDR1 is SGHRS and CDR2 is YFSETQ. CDR3 size: 11 residues. CDR3 DNA: TGCGCCAGCAGCGGCCCGGGACAAGCTTTCTTT. The encoded protein is CASSGPGQAFF.

This rearrangement joins TRBV7-9 to TRBJ2-5; D gene ambiguous. TRBJ2-7 explains the end of the DNA better; the J call may be wrong. The CDR3 spans 13 residues. CDR1 is SEHNR and CDR2 is FQNEAQ in the germline V gene (reference sequence). The CDR3 sequence is CASKGSFSYEQYF. For the CDR3, the DNA is TGTGCCAGCAAGGGCAGTTTCTCCTACGAGCAGTACTTC.